What follows are 32 T cell receptor beta chains derived from one specimen sequenced in a study of T cell responses to AZD1222 COVID-19 vaccine. Libraries were prepared by immunoSEQ multiplex PCR; TCRdb keeps only in-frame clonotypes and omits some of them. The sample consists of some 150,000 clones, approximately 93% of them appearing once. Sequenced material: peripheral blood, taken on day 0 of MenACWY control vaccination. The receptor source for this set is an adult in good health.

In this sample, this clone turned up many times. The genes are TRBV4-1 and TRBJ1-2; no clear D. CDR1 and CDR2 from the germline V gene are MGHRA and YSYEKL. The CDR3 is made up of 13 amino acids. The V end lost 0 bases, the J end lost 13 bases, and 15 bases lay between the germline ends. The CDR3 loop reads CASSQDWGSPGTF. The DNA for the CDR3 is TGCGCCAGCAGCCAAGATTGGGGTTCCCCGGGCACCTTC.

The chain joins TRBV19 to TRBJ1-3; maybe TRBD1 (5 bases). Germline assignment: CDR1 LNHDA and CDR2 SQIVND (reference sequence). CDR3 length equals 15 residues. V was cut by 0 bases and J by 6 bases, with 12 bases left in between. The CDR3 sequence: CASSIETIGANTIYF. CDR3 nucleotide sequence: TGTGCCAGTAGTATAGAGACGATAGGGGCAAACACCATATATTTT.

The rearrangement joins TRBV3-1 (or the pseudogene TRBV3-2) to TRBJ2-7; TRBD2 agrees at 11 bases. The CDR3 totals 15 residues. Germline V CDR1 and CDR2: LGHDT, YNNKEL (reference sequence). Trimming at V came to 4 bases and at J to 1 base, leaving 3 bases not matched to a gene. CDR3 in DNA: TGTGCCAGCAGCCCGGGACTAGCGGAATCCTACGAGCAGTACTTC. This gives the protein CASSPGLAESYEQYF.

The V and J genes are TRBV5-1 and TRBJ2-1; 13 positions agree with TRBD2. Germline V gives CDR1 SGHRS, CDR2 YFSETQ. The CDR3 is 15 residues long. Losses at the gene ends were 4 bases for V and 5 bases for J; bases not matched to a gene: 3. CDR3: CASSTSGGAHNEQFF. The DNA of the CDR3 is TGCGCCAGCAGCACTAGCGGGGGGGCCCACAATGAGCAGTTCTTC. Filled out from reference TRBV5-1 and TRBJ2-1, the complete variable domain reads KAGVTQTPRYLIKTRGQQVTLSCSPISGHRSVSWYQQTPGQGLQFLFEYFSETQRNKGNFPGRFSGRQFSNSRSEMNVSTLELGDSALYLCASSTSGGAHNEQFFGPGTRLTVL.

The CDR3 sequence: CAWSSISETDTQYF. Written as DNA, the CDR3 is TGTGCCTGGAGTAGCATTAGCGAAACAGATACGCAGTATTTT. The genes are TRBV30 and TRBJ2-3; tentatively, D is TRBD2 (5 bases). Trimming cost V 2 bases and J 3 bases, with 12 bases left between them. CDR1 is GTSNPN, CDR2 SVGIG, per germline (reference sequence). The CDR3 runs 14 residues.

The CDR3: CASRLGQGNTEAFF. CDR3 bases: TGTGCCAGTAGGTTGGGACAGGGTAACACTGAAGCTTTCTTT. V and J are TRBV19 and TRBJ1-1, with 9 bases lining up with TRBD1. There are 14 residues in the CDR3. CDR1 is LNHDA and CDR2 is SQIVND in the germline V gene (reference sequence). Trimming removed 6 bases from V and 2 bases from J; junction bases left unmatched: 4.

This chain uses TRBV6-5 with TRBJ2-5; 7 bases are a match to TRBD2. The junction had 6 bases not matched to a gene; V was cut back by 6 bases and J by 5 bases. Germline values: CDR1 MNHEY, CDR2 SVGAGI. This CDR3 has 13 residues. The CDR3, as DNA: TGTGCCAGCAGCAAGCGGGAAGATGAGACCCAGTACTTC. Translated: CASSKREDETQYF.

The chain recombines TRBV7-2 with TRBJ2-1; D unclear. The CDR3 sequence is 14 residues long. The germline V gene encodes CDR1 SGHTA and CDR2 FQGNSA. The germline V and J ends were trimmed by 1 base and 6 bases, with 10 bases remaining between them. Here the CDR3 reads CASSLEVASNEQFF. The CDR3 DNA reads as TGTGCCAGCAGCTTAGAAGTAGCAAGCAATGAGCAGTTCTTC.

V gene TRBV27 combines with J gene TRBJ1-3; tentatively, D is TRBD1 (5 bases). Germline loops: CDR1 MNHEY, CDR2 SMNVEV (reference sequence). With 6 bases removed from V and 3 bases from J, the gap between germline ends came to 18 bases. This CDR3 region has 16 residues. The CDR3 DNA reads TGTGCCAGCAGGCCTCGGGGGACCGAGCTTGGAAACACCATATATTTT. Protein product: CASRPRGTELGNTIYF.

The rearrangement links TRBV7-3 to TRBJ2-1, with 12 bases identical to TRBD2. The CDR3 covers 20 residues. Trimming took 5 bases from V and 0 from J; bases not matched to a gene: 14. Germline V gene data show CDR1 as SGHTA and CDR2 as FQGTGA. The CDR3 is CASSQITLAGGHSSYNEQFF. The CDR3 DNA is TGTGCCAGCAGCCAAATTACACTAGCGGGGGGCCATAGCTCCTACAATGAGCAGTTCTTC.

V usage is TRBV6-5 and J usage is TRBJ1-2, with TRBD1 matching 7 bases. Germline assignment: CDR1 MNHEY and CDR2 SVGAGI. The ends lost 5 bases at V and 4 bases at J; junction bases unmatched: 4. This CDR3 has 13 residues. CDR3 coding DNA: TGTGCCAGCAGTACCCGGGACAGCTATGGCTACACCTTC. Encoded protein: CASSTRDSYGYTF.

The chain has TRBV5-3 and TRBJ2-3; 10 bases agree with TRBD1. TRBV5-3 is placed among ORFs of uncertain function. This CDR3 has 14 amino acids. Trimming cost V 5 bases and J 5 bases; bases outside gene matches: 5. DNA of the CDR3: TGTGCCAGAAGGCGGGACAGGGGAGGAGATACGCAGTATTTT. It specifies CARRRDRGGDTQYF.

The chain recombines TRBV3-1 (or the pseudogene TRBV3-2) with TRBJ1-3; D possibly corresponds to TRBD1 (5 bases). CDR3 length: 14 residues. The V gene's germline CDR1 is LGHDT and CDR2 YNNKEL (reference sequence). V gave up 1 base and J gave up 4 bases, with 8 bases separating them. The CDR3 here is CASSQGQRGNTIYF. In nucleotides, the CDR3 is TGTGCCAGCAGCCAAGGACAGAGAGGAAACACCATATATTTT.

This chain links TRBV7-2 with TRBJ2-1; 8 bases line up with TRBD2. From germline, CDR1 is SGHTA and CDR2 FQGNSA. V lost 4 bases and J lost 0; bases outside the gene matches: 14. The CDR3 contains 19 residues. The CDR3: CASSSPEIAGLSSYNEQFF. CDR3 bases: TGTGCCAGCAGCTCCCCCGAGATAGCGGGACTAAGCTCCTACAATGAGCAGTTCTTC.

The genes are TRBV5-4 and TRBJ2-5; D perhaps matches TRBD2 (6 bases). The germline V gene has CDR1 SGHNT and CDR2 YYREEE (reference sequence). V was trimmed by 4 bases and J by 5 bases, leaving 18 bases between them. The CDR3 runs 15 residues. CDR3 amino acids: CASSLEGPLRETQYF. As DNA, the CDR3 is TGTGCCAGCAGCCTGGAGGGACCCCTCCGGGAGACCCAGTACTTC.

V and J are TRBV19 and TRBJ2-1; D is ambiguous. The CDR3 runs 16 residues. Germline CDR1 and CDR2: LNHDA and SQIVND (reference sequence). V lost 6 bases, J lost 0 bases, and 15 bases lay in between. CDR3 loop: CASSRIASSSYNEQFF. CDR3 DNA sequence: TGTGCCAGTAGCCGCATAGCTTCCTCCTCCTACAATGAGCAGTTCTTC.

This clone was seen only a few times. The chain carries TRBV29-1 and TRBJ2-1; D is unresolved. Trimming shortened V by 1 base and J by 9 bases, and 25 bases separated the two germline ends. CDR3 size: 17 residues. Germline V CDR1 and CDR2: SQVTM, ANQGSEA. The CDR3 loop is CSVEAAHGVLRVGEQFF. For the CDR3, the DNA is TGCAGCGTTGAAGCAGCCCATGGGGTGCTCCGAGTCGGTGAGCAGTTCTTC.

This CDR3 is CASSPRDYEQYF. CDR3 bases: TGTGCCAGCTCCCCGCGAGACTACGAGCAGTACTTC. The chain has TRBV18 and TRBJ2-7, with D unresolved. The CDR3 is made up of 12 amino acids. Germline values: CDR1 KGHSH, CDR2 LQKENI. V lost 6 bases and J 3 bases, leaving 9 bases between the germline ends. The entire variable domain, with the rest obtained from reference TRBV18 and TRBJ2-7, is as follows: NAGVMQNPRHLVRRRGQEARLRCSPMKGHSHVYWYRQLPEEGLKFMVYLQKENIIDESGMPKERFSAEFPKEGPSILRIQQVVRGDSAAYFCASSPRDYEQYFGPGTRLTVT.

The rearrangement uses TRBV28 and TRBJ1-5, with 7 positions matching TRBD1. V lost 6 bases, J lost 5 bases, and 7 bases stayed unmatched. Germline lookup yields CDR1 MDHEN and CDR2 SYDVKM. CDR3 length: 14 residues. The CDR3 nucleotides read TGTGCCAGCAGGGGGACAGTTGAGGATCAGCCCCAGCATTTT. It codes for CASRGTVEDQPQHF. The variable domain in full, completed from reference TRBV28 and TRBJ1-5, reads DVKVTQSSRYLVKRTGEKVFLECVQDMDHENMFWYRQDPGLGLRLIYFSYDVKMKEKGDIPEGYSVSREKKERFSLILESASTNQTSMYLCASRGTVEDQPQHFGDGTRLSIL.

CDR3 DNA: TGTGCCAGCAGTGCCGAGACAAGATATCAGCCCCAGCATTTT. The encoded protein is CASSAETRYQPQHF. The V gene is TRBV2, the J gene TRBJ1-5; D call uncertain. CDR1 SNHLY and CDR2 FYNNEI come from the germline V gene. V lost 4 bases to trimming and J lost 5 bases, with 12 bases between them. CDR3 length equals 14 residues.

This clone has a single count. The chain has TRBV5-5 and TRBJ1-4; 7 bases line up with TRBD1. The CDR3 extends over 14 amino acids. In germline, CDR1 is SGHKS, CDR2 YYEKEE (reference sequence). Trimming cost V 0 bases and J 5 bases; bases outside gene matches: 1. CDR3 sequence reads: CASSLDRGNEKLFF. DNA of the CDR3: TGTGCCAGCAGCTTGGACAGGGGCAATGAAAAACTGTTTTTT. The variable domain in full, with the rest retrieved from reference TRBV5-5 and TRBJ1-4, is DAGVTQSPTHLIKTRGQQVTLRCSPISGHKSVSWYQQVLGQGPQFIFQYYEKEERGRGNFPDRFSARQFPNYSSELNVNALLLGDSALYLCASSLDRGNEKLFFGSGTQLSVL.

The chain links TRBV7-6 to TRBJ2-7; 7 nucleotides align to TRBD1. V lost 3 bases, J lost 6 bases, and 8 bases stayed unmatched. CDR1 SGHVS and CDR2 FNYEAQ come from the germline V gene. CDR3 length: 14 amino acids. The CDR3 protein is CASSFHRDSFEQYF. The CDR3 DNA reads TGTGCCAGCAGCTTCCACCGGGACAGTTTCGAGCAGTACTTC.

The chain has TRBV4-3 and TRBJ1-2; D uncertain. The germline V gene encodes CDR1 LGHNA and CDR2 YSLEER. Trimming stripped 1 base from V and 8 bases from J, with 14 bases between. The CDR3 is 14 amino acids. CDR3 sequence (DNA): TGCGCCAGCAGCCAAGCTATAAGGGCCTACGGCTACACCTTC. Its translation is CASSQAIRAYGYTF.

The chain combines TRBV19 with TRBJ1-2, with D possibly being TRBD1 (5 bases). The CDR3 sequence is 13 residues long. Germline CDR1 is LNHDA and CDR2 is SQIVND (reference sequence). Between the trimmed V and J ends, which lost 5 bases and 7 bases, there was a span of 14 bases. The CDR3 spells CASSVDGGAGYTF. The DNA for the CDR3 is TGTGCCAGTAGTGTTGACGGTGGGGCTGGCTACACCTTC.

The rearrangement joins TRBV15 to TRBJ2-1; D call uncertain. V was cut by 5 bases and J by 7 bases, with 18 bases left in between. CDR1 LNHNV and CDR2 YYDKDF come from the germline V gene (reference sequence). The CDR3 is made up of 15 amino acids. The CDR3, as DNA: TGTGCCACCAGCCAAAGGATGAACTCTGGAAATGAGCAGTTCTTC. Translating it yields CATSQRMNSGNEQFF.

The CDR3 is CASSLVASTNEQFF. CDR3 bases: TGTGCCAGCAGCTTAGTAGCTAGCACCAATGAGCAGTTCTTC. This chain links TRBV13 with TRBJ2-1, with D maybe TRBD2 (5 bases). The CDR3 is made up of 14 amino acids. V shed 1 base and J shed 6 bases, with 10 bases lying between them. Germline CDR1 is PRHDT and CDR2 is FYEKMQ (reference sequence). Supplemented by reference TRBV13 and TRBJ2-1, the full variable domain reads AAGVIQSPRHLIKEKRETATLKCYPIPRHDTVYWYQQGPGQDPQFLISFYEKMQSDKGSIPDRFSAQQFSDYHSELNMSSLELGDSALYFCASSLVASTNEQFFGPGTRLTVL.

V is TRBV7-2 and J is TRBJ1-2; tentatively, D is TRBD1 (6 bases). This CDR3 is 14 amino acids long. Germline-derived CDR1 and CDR2 are SGHTA and FQGNSA. Trimming stripped 1 base from V and 7 bases from J, with 13 bases between. The CDR3 DNA reads as TGTGCCAGCAGCTTAGTTAAACAGGGTGTTGGCTACACCTTC. Translated: CASSLVKQGVGYTF.

The chain couples TRBV10-2 to TRBJ2-3; no clear D gene. CDR1 is WSHSY, CDR2 SAAADI, per germline. The CDR3 spans 14 residues. The germline V and J ends were trimmed by 0 bases and 4 bases, with 8 bases remaining between them. The CDR3 loop reads CASSESSLADTQYF. The CDR3 nucleotides are TGCGCCAGCAGTGAGTCCTCCTTAGCAGATACGCAGTATTTT.

J is TRBJ2-2 and V is TRBV5-1; 8 bases match TRBD1. The CDR3 has 15 residues. V gave up 5 bases and J gave up 7 bases; unmatched junction bases: 10. Per germline, CDR1 SGHRS and CDR2 YFSETQ. In DNA form, the CDR3 reads TGCGCCAGCAGACGTCCGGGACAGGAGTTCGGGGAGCTGTTTTTT. Amino acids: CASRRPGQEFGELFF.

The rearrangement joins TRBV12-5 to TRBJ1-2; 8 nucleotides match TRBD1. The germline V gene encodes CDR1 LGHNT and CDR2 FRNRAP. The trim removed 6 bases at V and 3 bases at J, leaving 6 bases unmatched. The CDR3 sequence is 14 residues long. For the CDR3, the DNA is TGTGCTAGTGGGGACGACAGGGGCGACTATGGCTACACCTTC. Its protein is CASGDDRGDYGYTF.

The CDR3 DNA is TGTGCCAGCAGTTTATCGATATGGGGAACATATGGCTACACCTTC. Amino acids: CASSLSIWGTYGYTF. The chain couples TRBV27 to TRBJ1-2; D unresolved. Trimming stripped 0 bases from V and 5 bases from J, with 13 bases between. Germline assignment: CDR1 MNHEY and CDR2 SMNVEV (reference sequence). The CDR3 is made up of 15 amino acids.

The chain couples TRBV5-1 to TRBJ2-5; TRBD1 matches 11 bases. This CDR3 spans 15 amino acids. Trimming cost V 2 bases and J 7 bases; bases outside gene matches: 7. Germline V gives CDR1 SGHRS, CDR2 YFSETQ. CDR3 coding DNA: TGCGCCAGCAGCTTCGGACAGGGGGCGGGAGCGACCCAGTACTTC. Encoded protein: CASSFGQGAGATQYF.